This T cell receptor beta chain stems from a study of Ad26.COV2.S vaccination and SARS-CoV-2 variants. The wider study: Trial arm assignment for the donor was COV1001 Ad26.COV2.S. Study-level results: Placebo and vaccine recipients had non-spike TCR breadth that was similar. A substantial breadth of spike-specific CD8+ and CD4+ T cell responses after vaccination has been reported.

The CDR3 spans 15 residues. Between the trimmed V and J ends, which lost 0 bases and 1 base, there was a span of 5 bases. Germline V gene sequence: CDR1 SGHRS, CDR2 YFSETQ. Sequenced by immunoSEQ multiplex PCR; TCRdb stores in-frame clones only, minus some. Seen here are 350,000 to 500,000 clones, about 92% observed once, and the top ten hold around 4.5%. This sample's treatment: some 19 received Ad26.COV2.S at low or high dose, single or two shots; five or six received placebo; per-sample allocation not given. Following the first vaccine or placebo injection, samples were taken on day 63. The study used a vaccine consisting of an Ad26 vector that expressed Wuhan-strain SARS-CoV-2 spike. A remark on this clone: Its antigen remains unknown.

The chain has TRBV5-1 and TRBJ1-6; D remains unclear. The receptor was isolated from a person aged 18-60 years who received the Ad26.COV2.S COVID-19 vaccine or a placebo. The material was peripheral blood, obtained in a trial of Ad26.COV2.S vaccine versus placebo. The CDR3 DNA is TGCGCCAGCAGCTTGGACGGGTCCTATAATTCACCCCTCCACTTT. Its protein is CASSLDGSYNSPLHF. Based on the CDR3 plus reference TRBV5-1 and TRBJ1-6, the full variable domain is KAGVTQTPRYLIKTRGQQVTLSCSPISGHRSVSWYQQTPGQGLQFLFEYFSETQRNKGNFPGRFSGRQFSNSRSEMNVSTLELGDSALYLCASSLDGSYNSPLHFGNGTRLTVT.